This record looks at one TCR beta chain sequence and its context. This sample was included in a study of control samples from healthy donors and cancer patients. The germline gives CDR1 SGHRS, CDR2 YFSETQ. The CDR3 extends over 15 amino acids. Trimming removed 0 bases from V and 4 bases from J, with 13 bases in between. Clones were read by immunoSEQ multiplex PCR, and TCRdb kept only the in-frame ones, dropping some. The table includes about 85,000 clones, about nine tenths detected once. The sequence came from a woman under 30 in good health. Sequencing was carried out using blood. V is TRBV5-1 and J is TRBJ1-2; D unclear. The CDR3 sequence: CASSLAVQHSYGYTF. CDR3 in DNA: TGCGCCAGCAGCTTGGCCGTCCAACACTCCTATGGCTACACCTTC.